One and the same sample provided the 22 T cell receptor beta chains below, sequenced in a study of cytomegalovirus exposure and HLA in healthy donors. PCR employed 60 Vbeta and 13 Jbeta primers. Assay used: immunoSEQ multiplex PCR; TCRdb lists only in-frame clones, some missing. The sample has approximately 290,000 clones; 80% are singletons. The sample was PBMCs. The receptors shown here come from a girl aged 2 to 9 in good health and CMV-seronegative.

The chain uses TRBV4-2 and TRBJ1-5; D is possibly TRBD1 (5 bases). Trimming cost V 0 bases and J 2 bases, with 8 bases left between them. The CDR3 is 15 amino acids. The germline V gene encodes CDR1 LGHNA and CDR2 YNFKEQ. The CDR3 region has the DNA TGTGCCAGCAGCCAAGAGCAGGGTCGCAATCAGCCCCAGCATTTT. Translated, it gives CASSQEQGRNQPQHF.

This clone turned up a few times. This chain uses TRBV23-1 with TRBJ2-1; 7 bases agree with TRBD1. TRBV23-1 is an ORF, and what it does is uncertain. The CDR3 has 17 amino acids. The V and J ends lost 4 bases and 0 bases, in that order; junction bases with no gene match: 9. For the CDR3, the DNA is TGCGCCAGCAGTCTTCAATCAGGGGGTTTCTCCTACAATGAGCAGTTCTTC. This translates into CASSLQSGGFSYNEQFF.

The chain couples TRBV28 to TRBJ1-1; D is ambiguous. Trimming took 3 bases from V and 4 from J, leaving 12 bases between them. CDR1 is MDHEN and CDR2 is SYDVKM in the germline V gene. The CDR3 runs 14 residues. CDR3 residues: CASSFRSLATEAFF. The CDR3 DNA reads as TGTGCCAGCAGTTTCCGGAGTTTGGCCACTGAAGCTTTCTTT. Combining the CDR3 with reference TRBV28 and TRBJ1-1 gives the whole variable domain DVKVTQSSRYLVKRTGEKVFLECVQDMDHENMFWYRQDPGLGLRLIYFSYDVKMKEKGDIPEGYSVSREKKERFSLILESASTNQTSMYLCASSFRSLATEAFFGQGTRLTVV.

The chain couples TRBV14 to TRBJ1-6; 9 positions agree with TRBD1. Losses at the gene ends were 2 bases for V and 8 bases for J; bases not matched to a gene: 4. The CDR3 contains 15 residues. CDR1 and CDR2 (germline): SGHDN, FVKESK. The CDR3 DNA reads as TGTGCCAGCAGCCAACGGACAGGGGCGGATTCACCCCTCCACTTT. Its protein product is CASSQRTGADSPLHF.

The V call is TRBV28, the J call TRBJ2-5, with a weak D call TRBD2 (7 bases). CDR1 is MDHEN, CDR2 SYDVKM, per germline. This CDR3 has 16 amino acids. Trimming pared 3 bases from V and 3 bases from J, leaving 17 bases between. CDR3 amino acids: CASSLERGGGEETQYF. For the CDR3, the DNA is TGTGCCAGCAGTTTGGAGCGGGGAGGGGGAGAAGAGACCCAGTACTTC.

The gene calls are TRBV19 and TRBJ1-5, with D unresolved. This CDR3 has 14 residues. Germline-derived CDR1 and CDR2 are LNHDA and SQIVND (reference sequence). V was cut by 5 bases and J by 0 bases, with 8 bases left in between. For the CDR3, the DNA is TGTGCCAGTAGTGCGCGGAATAGCAATCAGCCCCAGCATTTT. It codes for CASSARNSNQPQHF.

The chain links TRBV7-8 to TRBJ1-5; D might be TRBD1 (5 bases). CDR3 size: 17 residues. Germline V gene sequence: CDR1 SGHVS, CDR2 FQNEAQ. V lost 1 base and J lost 5, with 18 bases in between. The CDR3 bases are TGTGCCAGCAGCTTAGGCGTTTCTTCCGCGGGGGATCAGCCCCAGCATTTT. It yields the protein CASSLGVSSAGDQPQHF.

The chain employs TRBV29-1 and TRBJ2-3; 7 bases fit TRBD2. Germline CDR1 reads SQVTM; CDR2 reads ANQGSEA. V lost 2 bases to trimming and J lost 0 bases; unmatched junction nucleotides: 8. The CDR3 covers 16 residues. The CDR3 here is CSVETASGSSTDTQYF. DNA for the CDR3: TGCAGCGTTGAAACAGCTAGCGGATCTAGCACAGATACGCAGTATTTT.

The chain couples TRBV5-4 to TRBJ2-2, with D perhaps matching TRBD2 (6 bases). The CDR3 is made up of 16 amino acids. The V end lost 0 bases, the J end lost 1 base, and 10 bases lay between the germline ends. The V gene's germline CDR1 is SGHNT and CDR2 YYREEE (reference sequence). This CDR3 reads CASSLAGLMNTGELFF. The CDR3 coding sequence is TGTGCCAGCAGCTTGGCGGGACTTATGAACACCGGGGAGCTGTTTTTT.

The chain combines TRBV18 with TRBJ1-1, with TRBD1 identical over 7 bases. V lost 1 base, J lost 4 bases, and 9 bases stayed unmatched. This CDR3 is 16 amino acids long. Germline values: CDR1 KGHSH, CDR2 LQKENI. The CDR3 loop reads CASSPLEDRARTEAFF. The CDR3 DNA sequence: TGTGCCAGCTCACCACTAGAAGACAGGGCCCGCACTGAAGCTTTCTTT.

V and J are TRBV29-1 and TRBJ1-2, with 8 bases that match TRBD1. The CDR3 totals 13 residues. Trimming took 5 bases from V and 4 from J; bases not matched to a gene: 6. The germline V gene has CDR1 SQVTM and CDR2 ANQGSEA. The CDR3 reads CSVSPQGAYGYTF. In DNA, the CDR3 is TGCAGCGTTTCACCGCAGGGGGCCTATGGCTACACCTTC.

The V and J genes are TRBV6-6 and TRBJ2-3, with D perhaps matching TRBD1 (6 bases). V gave up 6 bases and J gave up 3 bases, with 16 bases separating them. CDR3 length equals 15 residues. The germline CDR1 and CDR2 sequences are MNHNY and SVGAGI (reference sequence). The CDR3 nucleotides read TGTGCCAGCAGCCTCGGGACACCTAGGACAGATACGCAGTATTTT. This sequence encodes CASSLGTPRTDTQYF.

This clone was seen only once. The CDR3 sequence is CASSSVGEQFF. The CDR3 DNA is TGTGCCAGCAGCTCCGTCGGTGAGCAGTTCTTC. The rearrangement joins TRBV7-9 to TRBJ2-1; D remains unclear. CDR1 and CDR2 from the germline V gene are SEHNR and FQNEAQ (reference sequence). The V gene lost 4 bases and the J gene lost 9 bases, with 7 bases spanning the gap. The CDR3 runs to 11 residues.

As regards this clone: The same CDR3 is also encoded by other DNA sequences in this sample. This chain joins TRBV28 and TRBJ2-7; weak D call: TRBD2 (6 bases). CDR3 length equals 12 residues. V was trimmed by 2 bases and J by 4 bases, leaving 6 bases between them. Germline lookup yields CDR1 MDHEN and CDR2 SYDVKM. The CDR3 protein is CASSLGGYEQYF. The DNA of the CDR3 is TGTGCCAGCAGTTTAGGGGGGTACGAGCAGTACTTC.

The chain carries TRBV27 and TRBJ2-1, with D unresolved. The V gene lost 3 bases and the J gene lost 4 bases, with 10 bases spanning the gap. The CDR3 loop spans 14 amino acids. Per the germline V gene, CDR1 is MNHEY and CDR2 is SMNVEV (reference sequence). CDR3 sequence reads: CASSLTRLYNEQFF. As DNA, the CDR3 is TGTGCCAGCAGTTTGACGAGACTTTACAATGAGCAGTTCTTC.

V is TRBV11-2 and J is TRBJ2-1, with 10 bases aligning to TRBD2. Germline V lookup: CDR1 SGHAT, CDR2 FQNNGV. The trim removed 0 bases at V and 6 bases at J, leaving 11 bases unmatched. CDR3 length: 18 residues. The CDR3 region has the DNA TGTGCCAGCAGCTTAGATGAGCCCGCACTAGCGGGGTTCAATGAGCAGTTCTTC. Translation gives CASSLDEPALAGFNEQFF.

The chain recombines TRBV7-7 with TRBJ2-2, with D maybe TRBD2 (5 bases). CDR3 length equals 15 residues. Germline loops: CDR1 SSHAT, CDR2 FNYEAQ (reference sequence). Trimming stripped 3 bases from V and 4 bases from J, with 12 bases between. For the CDR3, the DNA is TGTGCCAGCAGCTTTACATCGGCGGGCACCGGGGAGCTGTTTTTT. Protein product: CASSFTSAGTGELFF.

The chain joins TRBV7-4 to TRBJ1-6, with D perhaps matching TRBD1 (6 bases). V was shortened by 8 bases and J by 11 bases, with 19 bases between the two germline ends. Looked up from germline, CDR1 is SGHVT and CDR2 is SQSDAQ. The length of the CDR3 is 14 residues. The CDR3 spells CASAGSGDSTPLHF. In nucleotides, the CDR3 is TGTGCCAGCGCCGGTTCAGGGGATTCTACACCCCTCCACTTT.

This clone was recorded once. The rearrangement joins TRBV7-9 to TRBJ2-6; D gene uncertain. The CDR3 runs 14 residues. Trimming took 3 bases from V and 0 from J, leaving 3 bases between them. The germline gives CDR1 SEHNR, CDR2 FQNEAQ (reference sequence). The CDR3 DNA follows: TGTGCCAGCAGCTTCAGCTCTGGGGCCAACGTCCTGACTTTC. Amino acid sequence: CASSFSSGANVLTF.

The chain recombines TRBV28 with TRBJ2-1, with D uncertain. Trimming stripped 3 bases from V and 6 bases from J, with 15 bases between. Germline V gene lookup returns CDR1 MDHEN and CDR2 SYDVKM. This CDR3 is 15 amino acids long. CDR3 DNA sequence: TGTGCCAGCAGTTTTATTGGTCATAGCATCAATGAGCAGTTCTTC. Translation: CASSFIGHSINEQFF. The variable domain in full, completed from reference TRBV28 and TRBJ2-1, reads DVKVTQSSRYLVKRTGEKVFLECVQDMDHENMFWYRQDPGLGLRLIYFSYDVKMKEKGDIPEGYSVSREKKERFSLILESASTNQTSMYLCASSFIGHSINEQFFGPGTRLTVL.

This clone was observed a few times. The chain couples TRBV30 to TRBJ2-7, with 10 nucleotides matching TRBD1. The CDR3 is 16 residues long. V shed 4 bases, J shed 6 bases, and the junction held 15 bases outside the gene matches. CDR1 is GTSNPN, CDR2 SVGIG, per germline (reference sequence). The CDR3 loop is CAWNQKMDRGKVEQYF. The CDR3 DNA follows: TGTGCCTGGAATCAGAAAATGGACAGGGGGAAGGTCGAGCAGTACTTC.

J is TRBJ2-1 and V is TRBV29-1; the match to TRBD1 covers 10 bases. The CDR3 covers 15 residues. Germline CDR1 SQVTM, CDR2 ANQGSEA. V shed 6 bases and J 10 bases; nucleotides not matched to a gene: 15. CDR3 amino acids: CSVGQGVSGDGEQFF. CDR3 DNA: TGCAGCGTAGGACAGGGGGTTAGCGGGGATGGAGAGCAGTTCTTC.